This passage covers 24 T cell receptor beta chains from one sample sequenced in a study of early T cells in non-severe SARS-CoV-2 infection. TCRdb re-derived calls from the 5' RACE reads in MiXCR, one entry per CDR3 protein. The sample includes around 84,000 distinct CDR3 sequences, around an eighth of them seen just once. The sequenced sample was whole blood. The receptors were gathered from an adult who was a healthcare worker with PCR-confirmed SARS-CoV-2 infection or an uninfected control (not recorded which).

The chain uses TRBV3-1 and TRBJ1-1; D is perhaps TRBD1 (6 bases). The germline V and J ends were trimmed by 2 bases and 4 bases, with 17 bases remaining between them. The CDR3 covers 16 residues. Germline V gives CDR1 LGHDT, CDR2 YNNKEL (reference sequence). In DNA form, the CDR3 reads TGTGCCAGCAGCCAACTGGACAGTCCGGCGGGCACTGAAGCTTTCTTT. Its protein product is CASSQLDSPAGTEAFF.

There are a few counts of this clonotype. This rearrangement joins TRBV19 to TRBJ2-1; 11 bases are a match to TRBD2. Per germline, CDR1 LNHDA and CDR2 SQIVND (reference sequence). The CDR3 is made up of 15 amino acids. Trimming removed 4 bases from V and 6 bases from J; junction bases left unmatched: 5. In nucleotides, the CDR3 is TGTGCCAGTAGTACCCTAGCGGGAGGAATCAATGAGCAGTTCTTC. It is translated as CASSTLAGGINEQFF.

This clonotype has a count of ten or more. J is TRBJ2-1 and V is TRBV7-9, with D possibly TRBD2 on 6 matching bases. This CDR3 spans 13 amino acids. CDR1 SEHNR and CDR2 FQNEAQ come from the germline V gene (reference sequence). The germline V and J ends were trimmed by 5 bases and 9 bases, with 14 bases remaining between them. This CDR3 reads CASSPGGPGEQFF. CDR3 DNA sequence: TGTGCCAGCAGCCCTGGAGGGCCTGGTGAGCAGTTCTTC.

This clonotype was recorded at least ten times. The genes are TRBV5-1 and TRBJ2-3, with 11 bases fitting TRBD2. In germline, CDR1 is SGHRS, CDR2 YFSETQ. V lost 4 bases and J lost 2; bases outside the gene matches: 6. The CDR3 extends over 16 amino acids. CDR3 coding DNA: TGCGCCAGCAGCCCGCGACTAGCGGGACCCACAGATACGCAGTATTTT. This sequence encodes CASSPRLAGPTDTQYF.

The V gene is TRBV7-8, the J gene TRBJ2-5; tentative D call: TRBD1 (5 bases). The CDR3 spans 14 residues. Germline V lookup: CDR1 SGHVS, CDR2 FQNEAQ. Deletions cut 7 bases from V and 2 bases from J, with 14 bases between. The CDR3 DNA reads as TGTGCCAGCACCACAGGATTTCCACAAGAGACCCAGTACTTC. Translation gives CASTTGFPQETQYF.

This clonotype was seen a few times. This rearrangement joins TRBV27 to TRBJ2-1, with D perhaps TRBD1 or TRBD2 (5 bases each). The CDR3 is 13 amino acids. Germline V gene data show CDR1 as MNHEY and CDR2 as SMNVEV (reference sequence). CDR3 nucleotides: TGTGCTTCCGCGGCGGGTTGGGGGAATGAGCAGTTCTTC. This gives the protein CASAAGWGNEQFF.

This clonotype was counted only a few times. This sequence joins TRBV7-8 and TRBJ2-1; 9 positions match TRBD1. Germline-derived CDR1 and CDR2 are SGHVS and FQNEAQ. V lost 5 bases and J lost 5; bases outside the gene matches: 4. There are 14 residues in the CDR3. CDR3 nucleotides: TGTGCCAGCAGCACAGGGGGCTGGGACAATGAGCAGTTCTTC. Its protein is CASSTGGWDNEQFF.

This clonotype occurred a few times. The chain recombines TRBV12-5 with TRBJ2-1; D unclear. This CDR3 comprises 16 residues. Trimming stripped 3 bases from V and 4 bases from J, with 16 bases between. CDR1 is LGHNT, CDR2 FRNRAP, per germline. As DNA, the CDR3 is TGTGCTAGTGGTTTCTCTCGACAAACGAATTACAATGAGCAGTTCTTC. It translates to CASGFSRQTNYNEQFF.

This clonotype was picked up a small number of times. CDR3 in DNA: TGTGCCAGCAGTTACTCGGGGGGACCTACCAAAGAGACCCAGTACTTC. Encoded protein: CASSYSGGPTKETQYF. The chain employs TRBV6-5 and TRBJ2-5; possibly TRBD2 for D (6 bases). V lost 0 bases and J 3 bases, leaving 14 bases between the germline ends. Germline loops: CDR1 MNHEY, CDR2 SVGAGI. CDR3 length: 16 amino acids.

This clonotype was seen only a few times. This rearrangement joins TRBV12-3 or TRBV12-4 to TRBJ2-7, with D tentatively TRBD2 (5 bases). The CDR3 has 15 residues. Trimming stripped 4 bases from V and 2 bases from J, with 15 bases between. The CDR3 DNA reads TGTGCCAGCAGTTCCAGGTCCGCCGGGGCCTACGAGCAGTACTTC. This translates into CASSSRSAGAYEQYF.

The chain couples TRBV11-2 to TRBJ1-6; D is undetermined. The germline gives CDR1 SGHAT, CDR2 FQNNGV. This CDR3 region has 14 residues. Trimming pared 1 base from V and 0 bases from J, leaving 1 base between. CDR3 in amino acids: CASSLVSYNSPLHF. The CDR3 DNA follows: TGTGCCAGCAGCTTAGTCTCCTATAATTCACCCCTCCACTTT. The full variable domain, rest sourced from reference TRBV11-2 and TRBJ1-6, is EAGVAQSPRYKIIEKRQSVAFWCNPISGHATLYWYQQILGQGPKLLIQFQNNGVVDDSQLPKDRFSAERLKGVDSTLKIQPAKLEDSAVYLCASSLVSYNSPLHFGNGTRLTVT.

This clonotype was observed many times. The V gene is TRBV3-1, the J gene TRBJ1-2, with D possibly TRBD1 on 5 matching bases. Trimming removed 0 bases from V and 6 bases from J, with 20 bases in between. This CDR3 contains 17 residues. In germline, CDR1 is LGHDT, CDR2 YNNKEL (reference sequence). As DNA, the CDR3 is TGTGCCAGCAGCCAAGATTTGGACTGGGAGGGGAACCATGGCTACACCTTC. As protein: CASSQDLDWEGNHGYTF.

The chain employs TRBV7-6 and TRBJ2-3; a weak D match, TRBD1 (5 bases). V was cut by 4 bases and J by 5 bases, with 19 bases left in between. CDR1 and CDR2 (germline): SGHVS, FNYEAQ. This CDR3 spans 16 amino acids. CDR3 residues: CASSSPPGVREDTQYF. CDR3 coding DNA: TGTGCCAGCAGCTCCCCCCCTGGAGTCAGGGAAGATACGCAGTATTTT.

The chain links TRBV6-2 or TRBV6-3 to TRBJ2-2; 10 positions match TRBD2. Germline V lookup: CDR1 MNHEY, CDR2 SVGEGT. J lost 7 bases, V lost 5 bases, and 7 bases had no gene match. This CDR3 comprises 15 residues. The DNA of the CDR3 is TGTGCCAGCAGTATGGGACTAGCGTCGGTCGGGGAGCTGTTTTTT. Translated, it gives CASSMGLASVGELFF.

The rearrangement links TRBV7-2 to TRBJ2-7; TRBD2 matches 14 bases. The CDR3 is made up of 16 amino acids. The germline gives CDR1 SGHTA, CDR2 FQGNSA. J was trimmed by 4 bases and V by 3 bases; bases with no gene match: 5. In DNA form, the CDR3 reads TGTGCCAGCAGCTTGGACGGGACTAGCGGGAGTTACGAGCAGTACTTC. Its protein is CASSLDGTSGSYEQYF.

The chain carries TRBV12-3 or TRBV12-4 and TRBJ1-5, with 8 bases aligning to TRBD1. With V trimmed by 8 bases and J by 6 bases, 6 bases remained unmatched. CDR3 length equals 13 residues. This chain's CDR3 is CASGYRGSQPQHF. The CDR3 region has the DNA TGTGCCAGCGGGTACAGGGGGAGTCAGCCCCAGCATTTT.

The chain couples TRBV12-3 or TRBV12-4 to TRBJ2-2; no clear D gene. This CDR3 contains 14 residues. Trimming pared 3 bases from V and 0 bases from J, leaving 5 bases between. The CDR3 nucleotides are TGTGCCAGCAGTTTGGCGCCGAACACCGGGGAGCTGTTTTTT. Protein: CASSLAPNTGELFF.

The chain has TRBV10-3 and TRBJ2-7; no firm D call. The germline CDR1 and CDR2 sequences are ENHRY and SYGVKD. V was cut by 4 bases and J by 6 bases, with 10 bases left in between. This CDR3 spans 12 amino acids. The CDR3 reads CAISGGASEQYF. The CDR3 bases are TGTGCCATCAGTGGCGGAGCTTCCGAGCAGTACTTC.

The gene calls are TRBV20-1 and TRBJ1-1; TRBD1 aligns across 7 bases. CDR3 length: 14 residues. Germline V lookup: CDR1 DFQATT, CDR2 SNEGSKA (reference sequence). Unmatched junction bases numbered 2, after V lost 0 bases and J lost 1 base. Here the CDR3 reads CSAREGQKNTEAFF. The CDR3 region has the DNA TGCAGTGCTAGAGAGGGACAGAAGAACACTGAAGCTTTCTTT.

This clonotype was observed at least ten times. The CDR3 loop reads CASLIRGRADTQYF. CDR3 sequence (DNA): TGTGCCAGCCTTATTAGGGGGCGCGCAGATACGCAGTATTTT. The chain combines TRBV5-4 with TRBJ2-3, with 7 bases fitting TRBD1. The CDR3 runs 14 residues. CDR1 and CDR2 from the germline V gene are SGHNT and YYREEE (reference sequence). Trimming at V came to 7 bases and at J to 4 bases, leaving 9 bases not matched to a gene. The whole variable domain, filled in from reference TRBV5-4 and TRBJ2-3, reads ETGVTQSPTHLIKTRGQQVTLRCSSQSGHNTVSWYQQALGQGPQFIFQYYREEENGRGNFPPRFSGLQFPNYSSELNVNALELDDSALYLCASLIRGRADTQYFGPGTRLTVL.

In this sample, this clonotype turned up a few times. The chain recombines TRBV11-2 with TRBJ2-1, with D unclear. Germline values: CDR1 SGHAT, CDR2 FQNNGV. This CDR3 contains 14 residues. Trimming shortened V by 0 bases and J by 8 bases, and 11 bases separated the two germline ends. The CDR3 loop reads CASSLEWRIHEQFF. CDR3 coding DNA: TGTGCCAGCAGCTTAGAATGGAGAATACATGAGCAGTTCTTC.

Ten or more counts support this clonotype. This chain uses TRBV7-2 with TRBJ2-7, with D tentatively TRBD2 (6 bases). Germline assignment: CDR1 SGHTA and CDR2 FQGNSA. CDR3 length: 16 amino acids. V was trimmed by 4 bases and J by 4 bases, leaving 20 bases between them. The CDR3 DNA is TGTGCCAGCAGCTCCGCCGGGACTTCCCCACTTTACGAGCAGTACTTC. Translation: CASSSAGTSPLYEQYF. Together with reference TRBV7-2 and TRBJ2-7, the CDR3 gives the full variable domain: GAGVSQSPSNKVTEKGKDVELRCDPISGHTALYWYRQSLGQGLEFLIYFQGNSAPDKSGLPSDRFSAERTGGSVSTLTIQRTQQEDSAVYLCASSSAGTSPLYEQYFGPGTRLTVT.

This clonotype was recorded a few times. The rearrangement joins TRBV29-1 to TRBJ2-1; D gene uncertain. V was clipped by 7 bases and J by 5 bases, with 9 bases between them. Per the germline V gene, CDR1 is SQVTM and CDR2 is ANQGSEA. CDR3 length: 11 amino acids. CDR3 DNA: TGCAGCGGCCGAAATCACAATGAGCAGTTCTTC. Protein sequence: CSGRNHNEQFF.

This clonotype has just a few counts. The chain uses TRBV3-1 and TRBJ1-2; 11 bases agree with TRBD1. V shed 3 bases, J shed 4 bases, and the junction held 4 bases outside the gene matches. Germline CDR1 is LGHDT and CDR2 is YNNKEL (reference sequence). The CDR3 loop spans 15 amino acids. CDR3 sequence: CASSHMGQGGYGYTF. The CDR3 DNA reads as TGTGCCAGCAGCCATATGGGACAGGGGGGCTATGGCTACACCTTC. Supplemented by reference TRBV3-1 and TRBJ1-2, the full variable domain reads DTAVSQTPKYLVTQMGNDKSIKCEQNLGHDTMYWYKQDSKKFLKIMFSYNNKELIINETVPNRFSPKSPDKAHLNLHINSLELGDSAVYFCASSHMGQGGYGYTFGSGTRLTVV.